What follows is one T cell receptor (beta chain) and its context. As yet, its antigen is unknown. Germline V CDR1 and CDR2: MDHEN, SYDVKM. This CDR3 is built from 15 residues. V lost 6 bases to trimming and J lost 0 bases, with 9 bases between them. Combining a sample-barcoded 5' primer with a J-beta primer mix, a second PCR ran for about 7 to 12 cycles. TCRdb ran MiXCR on the 5' RACE reads and lists one entry per CDR3 protein. In the table there are about 970,000 distinct CDR3 sequences, around 54% of which are singletons. The source of the sample is a study of blood T cells in healthy people across ages. Study-level points and caveats: Because donor CMV status was unknown, expanded clonotype changes were possibly confounded.

J is TRBJ2-6 and V is TRBV28; D uncertain. Specimen: blood. The source is a woman in her sixties in good health. CDR3 amino acids: CASRGVGSGANVLTF. The CDR3 bases are TGTGCCAGCAGAGGAGTGGGCTCTGGGGCCAACGTCCTGACTTTC.